Listed below are T cell receptor beta chains from one sample, sequenced in a study of T cell responses to AZD1222 COVID-19 vaccine. Using immunoSEQ multiplex PCR, the repertoire was profiled, and TCRdb retains in-frame clones only, with some absent. Of 90,000 to 140,000 clones listed, more than 75% are singletons. The specimen comprised peripheral blood, sampled on day 0 of AZD1222 vaccination. These receptors all stem from an adult in good health. CDR3s include the opening cysteine and the closing phenylalanine or tryptophan. The D gene is left open where the match is weak. Clone size, where shown, is once, few, many, or a class for clones that have expanded.

-	TRBV13	TRBJ2-1	-	TGTGCCAGCAGCTTCGAGGAGGAATCTTACAATGAGCAGTTCTTC	CASSFEEESYNEQFF
-	TRBV28	TRBJ1-6	-	TGTGCCAGCAGCGGAGCAGGGAGGGCCTATAATTCACCCCTCCACTTT	CASSGAGRAYNSPLHF
TRBD2	TRBV28	TRBJ2-1	once	TGTGCCAGCAGTTCGTCAGCCTCGAGAGCGGGATACAATGAGCAGTTCTTC	CASSSSASRAGYNEQFF
-	TRBV18	TRBJ1-2	few	TGTGCCAGCTCACCACCAACGGAAAGCTATGGCTACACCTTC	CASSPPTESYGYTF
-	TRBV7-7	TRBJ2-1	-	TGTGCCAGCAGCGCAGGACCGAACAATGAGCAGTTCTTC	CASSAGPNNEQFF
TRBD1	TRBV4-2	TRBJ1-5	few	TGTGCCAGCAGCCAAGTAGACAAGGGGGCGGGCCAGCCCCAGCATTTT	CASSQVDKGAGQPQHF
TRBD1	TRBV28	TRBJ1-1	-	TGTGCCAGCAGAGGGGGACAGATGAACACTGAAGCTTTCTTT	CASRGGQMNTEAFF
TRBD1	TRBV12-3/TRBV12-4	TRBJ1-6	-	TGTGCCAGCAGTCGGACAGGGAACTCACCCCTCCACTTT	CASSRTGNSPLHF
-	TRBV7-2	TRBJ1-2	-	TGTGCCAGCAGCCCCGGTGTGGGGGAGGTCTATGGCTACACCTTC	CASSPGVGEVYGYTF
TRBD2	TRBV19	TRBJ2-1	-	TGTGCCACCGTTCTAGCGGGAGGGAAGTCCTACAATGAGCAGTTCTTC	CATVLAGGKSYNEQFF
TRBD1	TRBV10-3	TRBJ2-7	-	TGTGCCTCCTCGGGACAGATCTACGAGCAGTACTTC	CASSGQIYEQYF
-	TRBV15	TRBJ2-5	-	TGTGCCACCAGCAGACCAGGGGACTACCAAGAGACCCAGTACTTC	CATSRPGDYQETQYF
TRBD2	TRBV28	TRBJ2-5	-	TGTGCCAGCAGTTTACCGAGACTAGCGACACAAGAGACCCAGTACTTC	CASSLPRLATQETQYF
TRBD1	TRBV11-3	TRBJ2-5	-	TGTGCCAGCAGCTCCGACCGGGACAGGGGTGTCCAGTACTTC	CASSSDRDRGVQYF
TRBD2	TRBV2	TRBJ2-7	once	TGTGCCAGCAGTGTAGCTAGCGGAGCCTACGAGCAGTACTTC	CASSVASGAYEQYF
-	TRBV24-1	TRBJ2-1	-	TGTGCCACCAATGGGGGGATTGGTGAGCAGTTCTTC	CATNGGIGEQFF
-	TRBV29-1	TRBJ1-4	-	TGCAGCGTTGAATCCCTGGAACGGGGTGAAAAACTGTTTTTT	CSVESLERGEKLFF
-	TRBV9	TRBJ1-1	-	TGTGCCAGCAGCTTAGGCAATTTCATGAACACTGAAGCTTTCTTT	CASSLGNFMNTEAFF
TRBD1	TRBV28	TRBJ1-2	-	TGTGCCAGCAGTTTGGGAACACAGGGGAATGGCTACACCTTC	CASSLGTQGNGYTF
-	TRBV29-1	TRBJ2-3	-	TGCAGCGTTGATACAGGGAGAGTGTCAGATACGCAGTATTTT	CSVDTGRVSDTQYF
TRBD1	TRBV19	TRBJ2-7	large	TGTGCCAGTAGTGAAGGACAGGGATCGAAGTACGAGCAGTACTTC	CASSEGQGSKYEQYF
-	TRBV11-3	TRBJ2-3	-	TGTGCCAGCAGCTTGGGCCCCACAGATACGCAGTATTTT	CASSLGPTDTQYF
-	TRBV14	TRBJ2-1	-	TGTGCCAGCGGGGCGAACCCGCCACGGAATGAGCAGTTCTTC	CASGANPPRNEQFF
TRBD1	TRBV10-3	TRBJ1-1	-	TGTGCCATCAGTTCGACAGGGGCTAACACTGAAGCTTTCTTT	CAISSTGANTEAFF
TRBD2	TRBV6-4	TRBJ2-1	-	TGTGCCAGCAGCGTGGGCCTAGCGGGAGGTCACAATGAGCAGTTCTTC	CASSVGLAGGHNEQFF
TRBD1	TRBV7-3	TRBJ2-7	-	TGTGCCAGCAGCTTAGACAGGGGGGGTGAGCAGTACTTC	CASSLDRGGEQYF
TRBD1	TRBV28	TRBJ2-7	-	TGTGCCAGCAGTCCCCAGGGGGCGGGAGAGCAGTACTTC	CASSPQGAGEQYF
-	TRBV7-2	TRBJ1-5	-	TGTGCCAGCAGCTTCGGGGTAGCTAGCAATCAGCCCCAGCATTTT	CASSFGVASNQPQHF
-	TRBV28	TRBJ1-1	once	TGTGCCAGCAGCCCCGGGACATTTGGTGAAGCTTTCTTT	CASSPGTFGEAFF
TRBD1	TRBV15	TRBJ2-1	-	TGTGCCACCAGCAGAGTGGGGACAGTCTCCTACAATGAGCAGTTCTTC	CATSRVGTVSYNEQFF
-	TRBV28	TRBJ2-3	-	TGTGCCAGCAGCGGGACATCTGATACGCAGTATTTT	CASSGTSDTQYF
-	TRBV11-2	TRBJ1-2	-	TGTGCCAGCAGCTCGGGGATCTCCTATGGCTACACCTTC	CASSSGISYGYTF
TRBD1	TRBV7-8	TRBJ2-3	-	TGTGCCAGCACCCTAAGAGGGGGCGGGTCTAGCACAGATACGCAGTATTTT	CASTLRGGGSSTDTQYF
-	TRBV10-2	TRBJ1-3	-	TGCGCCAGCAGGCCAGGGGTGGCTGGTGGAAACACCATATATTTT	CASRPGVAGGNTIYF
-	TRBV28	TRBJ1-2	few	TGTGCCAGCATCGGGGTGGTAGGAAGGGGTGGCTACACCTTC	CASIGVVGRGGYTF
-	TRBV9	TRBJ2-2	-	TGTGCCAGCTCCCCAAAGGGGGGATACACCGGGGAGCTGTTTTTT	CASSPKGGYTGELFF
TRBD2	TRBV5-1	TRBJ2-1	-	TGCGCCAGCAGCTCCGCCCTTACTAGCGGGAGGGAAAGCGAGCAGTTCTTC	CASSSALTSGRESEQFF
TRBD1	TRBV19	TRBJ1-5	-	TGTGCCAGTAGACAAGACAGGGGGAATCAGCCCCAGCATTTT	CASRQDRGNQPQHF
-	TRBV5-5	TRBJ1-2	-	TGTGCCAGCAGCGGAGAGTGGTCCGACTACACCTTC	CASSGEWSDYTF
-	TRBV2	TRBJ2-1	-	TGTGCCAGCAGTGAGGACCTGGGCCTCTACAATGAGCAGTTCTTC	CASSEDLGLYNEQFF
-	TRBV5-1	TRBJ1-3	-	TGCGCCAGCAGCTTGGAGGCAGATGGAAACACCATATATTTT	CASSLEADGNTIYF
TRBD1	TRBV7-3	TRBJ2-1	-	TGTGCCAGCAGCTTAACTTTGGGACAGGGCGATGAGCAGTTCTTC	CASSLTLGQGDEQFF
TRBD1	TRBV28	TRBJ1-4	-	TGTGCCAGCAGGGCAGGGAAGGGGGCAGGTGGTAATGAAAAACTGTTTTTT	CASRAGKGAGGNEKLFF